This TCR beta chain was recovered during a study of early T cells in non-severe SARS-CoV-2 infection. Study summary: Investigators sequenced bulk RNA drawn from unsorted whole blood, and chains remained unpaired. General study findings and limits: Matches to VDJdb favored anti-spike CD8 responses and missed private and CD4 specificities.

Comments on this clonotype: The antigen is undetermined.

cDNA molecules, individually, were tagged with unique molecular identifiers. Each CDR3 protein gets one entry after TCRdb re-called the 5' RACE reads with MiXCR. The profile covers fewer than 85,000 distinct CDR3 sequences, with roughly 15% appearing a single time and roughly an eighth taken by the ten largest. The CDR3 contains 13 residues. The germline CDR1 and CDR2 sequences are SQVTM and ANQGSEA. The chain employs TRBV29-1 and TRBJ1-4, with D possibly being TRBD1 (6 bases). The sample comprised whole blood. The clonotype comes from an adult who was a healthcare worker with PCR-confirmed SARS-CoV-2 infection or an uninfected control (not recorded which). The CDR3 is CVSAGAGNEKLFF. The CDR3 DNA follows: TGCGTCTCAGCGGGGGCGGGGAATGAAAAACTGTTTTTT.